Below, 6 T cell receptor beta chains from the same sample are listed, as sequenced in a study of graft-versus-host responses after intestinal transplantation. Assay used: immunoSEQ multiplex PCR; TCRdb lists only in-frame clones, some missing. This table has almost 70,000 clones, roughly 92% appearing once. Sequenced here: bone marrow, sampled nearly 750 days after intestinal transplantation. All receptors come from a human patient who received an intestinal transplant, so some T cells may come from the graft donor.

The chain employs TRBV5-6 and TRBJ2-7, with D tentatively TRBD1 or TRBD2 (5 bases each). V dropped 3 bases and J dropped 9 bases, with 22 bases sitting between them. There are 15 residues in the CDR3. CDR1 is SGHDT and CDR2 is YYEEEE in the germline V gene. The CDR3 protein is CASSSGVPSSQGQYF. CDR3 nucleotide sequence: TGTGCCAGCAGCTCCGGGGTCCCGTCCAGTCAGGGGCAGTACTTC. The full variable domain, in which reference TRBV5-6 and TRBJ2-7 provide the parts outside the CDR3, is DAGVTQSPTHLIKTRGQQVTLRCSPKSGHDTVSWYQQALGQGPQFIFQYYEEEERQRGNFPDRFSGHQFPNYSSELNVNALLLGDSALYLCASSSGVPSSQGQYFGPGTRLTVT.

Concerning this clone: An end of the junction differs from the germline gene, which may be a read error. The chain links TRBV6-1 to TRBJ2-2; possibly TRBD1 for D (6 bases). This CDR3 has 16 residues. The germline gives CDR1 MNHNS, CDR2 SASEGT. CDR3 amino acids: CAISENRAGETGELFF. DNA of the CDR3: TGTGCCATCAGTGAGAACCGGGCAGGGGAAACCGGGGAGCTGTTTTTT.

This clone appeared a single time. The chain employs TRBV19 and TRBJ2-7; TRBD2 is a possible D gene (5 bases). Trimming removed 0 bases at V and 0 bases at J, with 6 bases between. The CDR3 contains 14 residues. The germline V gene encodes CDR1 LNHDA and CDR2 SQIVND (reference sequence). In DNA form, the CDR3 reads TGTGCCAGTAGTATAGATGGGAGCTCCTACGAGCAGTACTTC. Encoded protein: CASSIDGSSYEQYF.

V usage is TRBV4-1 and J usage is TRBJ1-2, with 9 bases identical to TRBD1. The CDR3 length is 16 residues. Germline loops: CDR1 MGHRA, CDR2 YSYEKL. V gave up 4 bases and J gave up 2 bases; unmatched junction bases: 8. Here the CDR3 reads CASSPLGQGKNYGYTF. CDR3 nucleotide sequence: TGCGCCAGCAGCCCTTTGGGACAGGGCAAGAACTATGGCTACACCTTC.

The V and J genes are TRBV7-7 and TRBJ2-2; 8 nucleotides match TRBD2. The CDR3 loop spans 16 amino acids. CDR1 is SSHAT, CDR2 FNYEAQ, per germline (reference sequence). V was pared by 4 bases and J by 8 bases, with 12 bases of the junction left unmatched. The CDR3 region is CASSSTSGGAPGELFF. The CDR3 nucleotides are TGTGCCAGCAGCTCTACTTCCGGGGGGGCCCCGGGGGAGCTGTTTTTT.

The CDR3 DNA reads TGTGCCAGCAGTGAATTGCGTGGTCAGCCCCAGCATTTT. Protein: CASSELRGQPQHF. The chain couples TRBV6-1 to TRBJ1-5; D not certain. V was shortened by 2 bases and J by 6 bases, with 8 bases between the two germline ends. Germline V gene lookup returns CDR1 MNHNS and CDR2 SASEGT. The CDR3 consists of 13 residues.